This entry features one T cell receptor (beta chain) sequence. The antigen remains undetermined. The CDR3 is made up of 15 amino acids. With 0 bases removed from V and 2 bases from J, the gap between germline ends came to 9 bases. Germline values: CDR1 SGHDN, CDR2 FVKESK. This sample was included in a study of type 1 regulatory T cells. Whole-study context: T-allo10 is a Tr1-enriched, alloantigen-specific CD4 T cell product made in vitro.

TCRdb re-called the reads through MiXCR, storing one row per CDR3 protein. The data contain fewer than 70,000 distinct CDR3 sequences, around 60% of them singletons. The graft donor-derived T-allo10 cells reportedly recognize host alloantigens, are anergic, and suppress alloantigen-specifically. The sequenced sample consisted of cultured T cells, either the whole culture or a sorted T cell fraction (not recorded which). The subset is: Tr1-enriched cell product generated in vitro against host alloantigens. The chain carries TRBV14 and TRBJ2-3; D gene ambiguous. This receptor was taken from a human donor in good health. The CDR3 nucleotides are TGTGCCAGCAGCCAAGACGTCAGATACACAGATACGCAGTATTTT. It is translated as CASSQDVRYTDTQYF.